This passage covers 13 T cell receptor beta chains from one sample sequenced in a study of shared clonotypes between healthy human individuals. Libraries were prepared by immunoSEQ multiplex PCR; TCRdb keeps only in-frame clonotypes and omits some of them. The profile covers about 2 million clones, with 85% to 95% appearing a single time and roughly 0.13% taken by the ten largest. Sample: naive CD4+ T cells sorted from blood. The subset denotes: CD45RA+ positively selected. The receptors originated from a young man in good health.

The genes are TRBV5-6 and TRBJ1-1, with D perhaps matching TRBD1 (5 bases). This CDR3 comprises 14 residues. The ends were cut back, 7 bases at V and 1 base at J, with 14 bases in the middle. The germline gives CDR1 SGHDT, CDR2 YYEEEE. In DNA, the CDR3 is TGTGCCAGCCTGATGTTCCAGGGGAACACTGAAGCTTTCTTT. It is translated as CASLMFQGNTEAFF.

The chain links TRBV28 to TRBJ1-1; D is undetermined. Germline assignment: CDR1 MDHEN and CDR2 SYDVKM. This CDR3 is 16 amino acids long. V was trimmed by 5 bases and J by 5 bases, leaving 21 bases between them. CDR3 loop: CASSPTAGPRGTEAFF. CDR3 in DNA: TGTGCCAGCAGTCCGACCGCCGGGCCCCGAGGGACTGAAGCTTTCTTT.

The chain links TRBV7-2 to TRBJ1-3; perhaps TRBD1 as D (5 bases). The CDR3 is 15 residues long. The V gene lost 3 bases and the J gene lost 3 bases, with 12 bases spanning the gap. Germline assignment: CDR1 SGHTA and CDR2 FQGNSA. CDR3 sequence reads: CASSLGELRGNTIYF. CDR3 bases: TGTGCCAGCAGCTTGGGGGAGCTGCGTGGAAACACCATATATTTT. The full variable domain, with the rest looked up from reference TRBV7-2 and TRBJ1-3, is GAGVSQSPSNKVTEKGKDVELRCDPISGHTALYWYRQSLGQGLEFLIYFQGNSAPDKSGLPSDRFSAERTGGSVSTLTIQRTQQEDSAVYLCASSLGELRGNTIYFGEGSWLTVV.

V is TRBV11-3 and J is TRBJ1-1, with 12 positions matching TRBD1. CDR3 length equals 19 residues. From germline, CDR1 is SGHNT and CDR2 YENEEA. After removal of 5 bases from V and 4 bases from J, the junction contained 17 bases not matched to a gene. The CDR3 DNA sequence: TGTGCCAGCAGCACCGGGACAGGGGGCGATTTAGATGACTGCACTGAAGCTTTCTTT. Protein product: CASSTGTGGDLDDCTEAFF.

This chain connects TRBV5-6 to TRBJ2-5; no clear D. V lost 0 bases to trimming and J lost 5 bases, with 17 bases between them. The CDR3 loop spans 16 amino acids. Per the germline V gene, CDR1 is SGHDT and CDR2 is YYEEEE. CDR3 nucleotides: TGTGCCAGCAGCTTGGGGCCGGCAGGTTTTGGGGAGACCCAGTACTTC. As protein: CASSLGPAGFGETQYF.

The genes are TRBV4-1 and TRBJ2-7; D is perhaps TRBD2 (5 bases). The V and J ends lost 1 base and 6 bases respectively, with 22 bases between them. CDR1 and CDR2 from the germline V gene are MGHRA and YSYEKL. The CDR3 is made up of 17 amino acids. The DNA for the CDR3 is TGCGCCAGCAGCCAAGCGAGCTCTGGGAGATACCTCTCCGAGCAGTACTTC. It is translated as CASSQASSGRYLSEQYF.

Concerning this clone: A read error may account for a junction end that differs from germline. The chain is built from TRBV2 and TRBJ1-2, with 10 bases aligning to TRBD1. From germline, CDR1 is SNHLY and CDR2 FYNNEI. The CDR3 consists of 14 residues. The CDR3: CASSEALGTGDRHF. The CDR3 DNA is TGTGCCAGCAGTGAAGCGCTTGGGACAGGGGATCGCCACTTC.

The chain is built from TRBV6-5 and TRBJ1-3; D uncertain. Trimming took off 4 bases at V and 4 bases at J, with 8 bases between the two ends. The CDR3 consists of 13 residues. From germline, CDR1 is MNHEY and CDR2 SVGAGI. CDR3 loop: CASSSGSGNTIYF. CDR3 sequence (DNA): TGTGCCAGCAGTTCAGGTTCGGGAAACACCATATATTTT.

Details on this clone: Within the sample, other DNA sequences also encode this same CDR3. The CDR3: CASSFDSYEQYF. In DNA form, the CDR3 reads TGTGCCAGCAGCTTCGACAGCTACGAGCAGTACTTC. The rearrangement links TRBV7-2 to TRBJ2-7; D is possibly TRBD1 (5 bases). V dropped 3 bases and J dropped 3 bases, with 6 bases sitting between them. The CDR3 has 12 residues. Germline lookup yields CDR1 SGHTA and CDR2 FQGNSA. The complete variable domain, with remaining parts taken from reference TRBV7-2 and TRBJ2-7, reads GAGVSQSPSNKVTEKGKDVELRCDPISGHTALYWYRQSLGQGLEFLIYFQGNSAPDKSGLPSDRFSAERTGGSVSTLTIQRTQQEDSAVYLCASSFDSYEQYFGPGTRLTVT.

V is TRBV11-2 and J is TRBJ2-6; no reliable D call. The CDR3 contains 17 residues. The germline V gene has CDR1 SGHAT and CDR2 FQNNGV. Trimming left V 5 bases short and J 0 bases short, with 14 bases between. The CDR3 bases are TGTGCCAGCAGCCAAAACATAAATCCCTCTGGGGCCAACGTCCTGACTTTC. As protein: CASSQNINPSGANVLTF.

The chain couples TRBV6-1 to TRBJ2-4, with TRBD1 matching 12 bases. The CDR3 has 15 amino acids. Germline V gene lookup returns CDR1 MNHNS and CDR2 SASEGT. V lost 7 bases and J lost 5; bases outside the gene matches: 6. The chain's CDR3 is CASKGTGGFENIQYF. The CDR3 DNA reads TGTGCCAGCAAAGGGACAGGGGGCTTCGAAAACATTCAGTACTTC.

This clone was detected only once. The V call is TRBV12-5, the J call TRBJ2-1, with TRBD1 matching 11 bases. The CDR3 has 14 amino acids. V shed 8 bases and J 4 bases; nucleotides not matched to a gene: 4. Germline CDR1 reads LGHNT; CDR2 reads FRNRAP. CDR3 loop: CASQGTGGYNEQFF. The CDR3 region has the DNA TGTGCTAGTCAGGGGACAGGGGGATACAATGAGCAGTTCTTC.

Worth noting for this clone: One junction end disagrees with the germline gene, perhaps due to a read error. The V and J genes are TRBV6-1 and TRBJ2-5; the D gene is possibly TRBD2 (5 bases). The DNA end is a closer match to TRBJ2-7, so the J assignment may be wrong. Per the germline V gene, CDR1 is MNHNS and CDR2 is SASEGT. The CDR3 totals 13 residues. The CDR3 loop reads CAISDEGTHEQYF. CDR3 DNA: TGTGCCATCAGTGACGAGGGTACCCACGAGCAGTACTTC.